The clone carrying this TCR beta chain has a count of ten or more. Its antigen is not identified. This specimen belongs to a study of T-cell memory formation after mild COVID-19. Study information: For the most part, TCR clusters were specific to one donor. Study observations and caveats: Clones contracting day 15 to 85 were balanced CD4/CD8; later expanders leaned CD4+. Memory sampled before infection contained some responding clones, suggesting cross-reactive memory joined.

Researchers used 5'RACE with constant-segment primers to make TCR alpha and TCR beta cDNA libraries that carry sample barcodes and UMIs. Each CDR3 protein is one row after TCRdb ran MiXCR on the 5' RACE reads. The sample lists about 200,000 distinct CDR3 sequences, approximately 20% occurring once. The length of the CDR3 is 13 residues. The V end lost 2 bases, the J end lost 10 bases, and 14 bases lay between the germline ends. Source material: PBMCs or a T cell subset sorted from them (not recorded which). The chain recombines TRBV12-3 or TRBV12-4 with TRBJ1-1; D call uncertain. This TCR derives from an adult woman who had mild COVID-19 (a few samples of this study predate the infection). Cell type and time point are not known. The CDR3 coding sequence is TGTGCCAGCAGTTTACCAAGGAGGTCGGTAGCTTTCTTT. It is translated as CASSLPRRSVAFF.